Here is one TCR beta chain with its context. Its binding antigen is unknown. The record has no base qualities; no much larger clone is one base away. This entry comes from a study of identifying expanded T cells in peripheral blood (dated by TCRdb to the late 2010s). About the investigation overall: Separate aliquots of the same genomic DNA pool were sequenced to produce technical replicates, and four replicates were compared in pairs. The paper's findings and limits, for the study overall: The binomial model flagged about 1.3 differentially abundant clones between technical replicates, compared with about 16.4 over about two weeks and 19 over about four weeks. Across all healthy-donor time intervals, the beta-binomial model significantly cut both the number of clones called differentially abundant and the false-positive rate. The authors expected that biological variance in healthy repertoires might rise further over much longer intervals, such as months to years. Across all healthy donors, variance in clone template counts between approximately 2-week samples was found to increase significantly with total template count.

CDR1 and CDR2 are drawn from the germline V gene (reference sequence): GTSNPN, SVGIG. The CDR3 has 13 amino acids, counting the end cysteine and phenylalanine. Only CDR3 DNA is held: 39 bases, read in frame from base 1. V is reduced by 4 bases and J by 4 bases, leaving a spacing of 11 bases between them. During the collection period, no infections or other immune events were recorded for the healthy donors. To calibrate time-dependent variance in a beta-binomial model of T-cell clone differential abundance, blood repertoires from healthy donors were used as a training cohort. The training cohort comprised approximately ten healthy donors, 3 female and 7 male. The donors were between about 25 and 65 years old, with an average age of about 45 years. Whole blood from each healthy donor was obtained from a commercial supplier and was collected at three time points approximately 15 days apart. For immunosequencing, genomic DNA was extracted from unsorted whole blood.

TCRbeta CDR3 regions were profiled by bias-controlled multiplex PCR amplification of genomic DNA with the immunoSEQ Assay. On the authors' methods: The absolute abundance of each unique TCRbeta CDR3 region was quantified after sequences were collapsed and filtered. Differential abundance was tested with a binomial (Fisher-equivalent) model and with a beta-binomial model adding time-dependent variance fitted from healthy donors. Clones with fewer than 5 combined templates were removed, and a clone was called differentially abundant if the clone's Benjamini-Hochberg FDR was below 0.01. Using the form v = (b*log(k)+a)^2, the beta-binomial variance was modeled as a function of the total template count across the two samples. This is the immuneACCESS table as TCRdb keeps it, with only in-frame sequences that have V and J called. A part of the clones is gone; compared with another copy, unresolved V genes explain less than half, and the rest is unexplained. V and J calls and clone size are given by that table; D and trimming were obtained from the DNA. The table for this sample lists some 96,000 clones; approximately 88% of them were counted only once. The biggest ten clones account for approximately 6% of the sample.

Sequenced input: blood. The origin of this receptor is a person aged 18 to 70 in good health. Rearrangement joined TRBV30 to TRBJ1-3; a tentative D call is TRBD1 (6 bases match). The CDR3 here reads CAWKQTGGNTIYF. The nucleotides read TGTGCCTGGAAGCAAACAGGGGGAAACACCATATATTTT.